These 17 T cell receptor beta chains came from one sample sequenced in a study of cytomegalovirus exposure and HLA in healthy donors. Researchers ran the PCR with 60 Vbeta and 13 Jbeta primers. The assay was immunoSEQ multiplex PCR, and TCRdb's table has in-frame clones only and misses some. This sample carries some 110,000 clones, more than 65% of them seen once, and the ten largest clones take approximately 8%. Material: PBMCs. These receptor sequences come from a man aged 40-50 years in good health and CMV-seropositive.

This chain joins TRBV19 and TRBJ2-2, with 8 bases aligning to TRBD2. The V gene's germline CDR1 is LNHDA and CDR2 SQIVND (reference sequence). The V and J ends lost 8 bases and 1 base, in that order; junction bases with no gene match: 6. The CDR3 loop spans 15 amino acids. The CDR3 sequence: CASATSGGNTGELFF. In DNA form, the CDR3 reads TGTGCCAGTGCTACTAGCGGAGGGAACACCGGGGAGCTGTTTTTT.

The genes are TRBV5-5 and TRBJ2-3; 10 nucleotides match TRBD1. CDR1 and CDR2 (germline): SGHKS, YYEKEE (reference sequence). The CDR3 consists of 18 residues. The J segment lost 0 bases and the V segment lost 3 bases, leaving 10 bases of the junction unmatched. The DNA of the CDR3 is TGTGCCAGCAGCTGGAGGACAGGGGGGATAACTAGCACAGATACGCAGTATTTT. Translating it yields CASSWRTGGITSTDTQYF.

Note on this clone: Germline and junction disagree at one end, which may indicate a read error. The chain combines TRBV9 with TRBJ2-1; 9 bases align to TRBD2. CDR3 size: 16 residues. Germline-derived CDR1 and CDR2 are SGDLS and YYNGEE. In DNA form, the CDR3 reads TGTGCCAGCAGCGTAGGAACTAGCGGGCCCTACGATGAGCAGTTCTTC. It translates to CASSVGTSGPYDEQFF.

The V and J genes are TRBV6-6 and TRBJ2-7, with 7 bases identical to TRBD1. Losses at the gene ends were 0 bases for V and 2 bases for J; bases not matched to a gene: 4. Germline assignment: CDR1 MNHNY and CDR2 SVGAGI (reference sequence). CDR3 length: 15 amino acids. The CDR3 bases are TGTGCCAGCAGTTACTCGACAGGGCAAGCCTACGAGCAGTACTTC. It specifies CASSYSTGQAYEQYF.

The chain couples TRBV7-2 to TRBJ2-7, with a tentative D call TRBD1 (6 bases). Germline V CDR1 and CDR2: SGHTA, FQGNSA. This CDR3 contains 17 residues. V lost 4 bases and J 4 bases, leaving 23 bases between the germline ends. The DNA of the CDR3 is TGTGCCAGCAGCTCCTCCGCTATAGGGGGTTTTAGGTACGAGCAGTACTTC. Translation: CASSSSAIGGFRYEQYF.

The gene calls are TRBV10-2 and TRBJ2-1; weak D call: TRBD2 (7 bases). Germline CDR1 is WSHSY and CDR2 is SAAADI. Trimming stripped 6 bases from V and 8 bases from J, with 17 bases between. CDR3 size: 14 residues. CDR3 sequence (DNA): TGCGCCAGCAGGGGGGGGCAGACTTTTTATGAGCAGTTCTTC. Protein: CASRGGQTFYEQFF.

In DNA, the CDR3 is TGTGCCAGCAGTTACTCGAGAAGCACGGGGGGAGCTTTCTTT. Its translation: CASSYSRSTGGAFF. This chain connects TRBV6-6 to TRBJ1-1; D might be TRBD1 (5 bases). The CDR3 is 14 amino acids. V was clipped by 0 bases and J by 10 bases, with 15 bases between them. The germline V gene encodes CDR1 MNHNY and CDR2 SVGAGI (reference sequence).

The V call is TRBV28, the J call TRBJ1-1; TRBD1 might be the D (5 bases). Germline CDR1 and CDR2: MDHEN and SYDVKM. V lost 4 bases, J lost 4 bases, and 16 bases lay in between. This CDR3 contains 15 residues. CDR3 residues: CASSSPGHGGTEAFF. CDR3 nucleotide sequence: TGTGCCAGCAGTTCTCCCGGTCACGGGGGCACTGAAGCTTTCTTT. The whole variable domain, remainder taken from reference TRBV28 and TRBJ1-1, is DVKVTQSSRYLVKRTGEKVFLECVQDMDHENMFWYRQDPGLGLRLIYFSYDVKMKEKGDIPEGYSVSREKKERFSLILESASTNQTSMYLCASSSPGHGGTEAFFGQGTRLTVV.

This clone turned up a few times. This chain uses TRBV5-4 with TRBJ2-1, with TRBD2 identical over 10 bases. The length of the CDR3 is 17 residues. Trimming removed 0 bases from V and 6 bases from J; junction bases left unmatched: 9. Per germline, CDR1 SGHNT and CDR2 YYREEE (reference sequence). The CDR3 coding sequence is TGTGCCAGCAGCTTGGGGCCTCCTAGCGGGAGTCGCAATGAGCAGTTCTTC. The encoded protein is CASSLGPPSGSRNEQFF. Combining the CDR3 with reference TRBV5-4 and TRBJ2-1 gives the whole variable domain ETGVTQSPTHLIKTRGQQVTLRCSSQSGHNTVSWYQQALGQGPQFIFQYYREEENGRGNFPPRFSGLQFPNYSSELNVNALELDDSALYLCASSLGPPSGSRNEQFFGPGTRLTVL.

The rearrangement uses TRBV13 and TRBJ2-7; 10 nucleotides agree with TRBD1. This CDR3 contains 15 residues. V shed 5 bases and J 3 bases; nucleotides not matched to a gene: 7. The germline gives CDR1 PRHDT, CDR2 FYEKMQ (reference sequence). The CDR3 region is CASSLNRDRGYEQYF. The CDR3 DNA is TGTGCCAGCAGCCTAAATCGGGACAGGGGCTACGAGCAGTACTTC.

The V call is TRBV29-1, the J call TRBJ2-7; D perhaps matches TRBD2 (6 bases). The CDR3 totals 12 residues. V lost 1 base and J 7 bases, leaving 11 bases between the germline ends. The germline V gene encodes CDR1 SQVTM and CDR2 ANQGSEA. CDR3 coding DNA: TGCAGCGTTGAAGTCGGGGGAAGGGAGCAGTACTTC. It encodes CSVEVGGREQYF.

The V and J genes are TRBV5-1 and TRBJ1-1, with no clear D. The length of the CDR3 is 15 residues. The V end lost 5 bases, the J end lost 1 base, and 15 bases lay between the germline ends. Per germline, CDR1 SGHRS and CDR2 YFSETQ. CDR3 protein: CASRPSAGSNTEAFF. In DNA, the CDR3 is TGCGCCAGCAGACCCTCGGCGGGTTCGAACACTGAAGCTTTCTTT.

This chain joins TRBV29-1 and TRBJ2-3; maybe TRBD1 (6 bases). Deletions cut 5 bases from V and 0 bases from J, with 12 bases between. The germline gives CDR1 SQVTM, CDR2 ANQGSEA. The CDR3 extends over 14 amino acids. The CDR3 region is CSVQTGTSTDTQYF. DNA of the CDR3: TGCAGCGTTCAGACAGGAACTAGCACAGATACGCAGTATTTT.

This chain uses TRBV27 with TRBJ2-6; 8 bases agree with TRBD1. CDR1 MNHEY and CDR2 SMNVEV come from the germline V gene (reference sequence). The CDR3 extends over 13 amino acids. With V trimmed by 5 bases and J by 12 bases, 6 bases remained unmatched. The CDR3 DNA sequence: TGTGCCAGCAGTCTACAGGGGGATCTCGTCCTGACTTTC. Its translation is CASSLQGDLVLTF.

The rearrangement links TRBV7-3 to TRBJ2-1; 8 nucleotides align to TRBD1. The CDR3 spans 14 residues. The V gene's germline CDR1 is SGHTA and CDR2 FQGTGA. The V gene end was trimmed by 2 bases and the J gene end by 6 bases; junction bases not matched to a gene: 3. Here the CDR3 reads CASSLGGQVNEQFF. In DNA, the CDR3 is TGTGCCAGCAGCTTAGGGGGACAGGTCAATGAGCAGTTCTTC.

The rearrangement joins TRBV13 to TRBJ2-2; TRBD2 matches 8 bases. The CDR3 has 17 residues. Germline V gives CDR1 PRHDT, CDR2 FYEKMQ (reference sequence). V lost 6 bases and J lost 1; bases outside the gene matches: 10. CDR3 protein: CASSRGTLAGNTGELFF. For the CDR3, the DNA is TGTGCCAGCAGTAGGGGGACTCTAGCGGGGAACACCGGGGAGCTGTTTTTT.

This clone came up once. The V and J genes are TRBV7-2 and TRBJ2-5, with D tentatively TRBD2 (5 bases). V lost 1 base to trimming and J lost 4 bases, with 7 bases between them. The CDR3 runs to 13 residues. The germline CDR1 and CDR2 sequences are SGHTA and FQGNSA. The CDR3 here is CASSLEAGETQYF. In DNA form, the CDR3 reads TGTGCCAGCAGCTTAGAGGCGGGAGAGACCCAGTACTTC.